These 28 T cell receptor beta chains were all obtained from the same sample, sequenced in a study of blood T cell repertoires in COVID-19 (dated by TCRdb to about 2020). Library preparation employed the immunoSEQ multiplex PCR assay. Held by TCRdb, this immuneACCESS table contains in-frame sequences only and omits some clones. Under half of the omission traces to an unresolved V gene where checked; the cause of the rest is unknown. The sample contains 100,000 to 150,000 clones, 85% of them found a single time. The ten top clones hold less than 3.5% of the sample. The sample consisted of peripheral blood. These receptors all come from a woman over 75 with COVID-19, enrolled during active disease.

The V gene is TRBV6-5, the J gene TRBJ2-1; no clear D gene. CDR1 MNHEY and CDR2 SVGAGI come from the germline V gene. Trimming shortened V by 4 bases and J by 12 bases, and 13 bases separated the two germline ends. This CDR3 region has 12 residues. The CDR3: CASSSPGTLQFF. In DNA, the CDR3 is TGTGCCAGCAGTTCGCCGGGTACCTTGCAGTTCTTC.

The V gene is TRBV6-1, the J gene TRBJ1-6, with D possibly matching TRBD1 (5 bases). The CDR3 is made up of 14 amino acids. Per the germline V gene, CDR1 is MNHNS and CDR2 is SASEGT. V shed 1 base and J shed 10 bases, with 11 bases lying between them. CDR3 DNA sequence: TGTGCCAGCAGTGAAGGTCAGGGTAGCTCACCCCTCCACTTT. Its translation is CASSEGQGSSPLHF.

The chain is built from TRBV28 and TRBJ1-5; the D gene is possibly TRBD1 (6 bases). This CDR3 is 15 amino acids long. Germline V CDR1 and CDR2: MDHEN, SYDVKM. V gave up 5 bases and J gave up 6 bases, with 17 bases separating them. CDR3 loop: CASSLSGASGQPQHF. The CDR3 DNA reads as TGTGCCAGCAGTCTTTCAGGGGCGTCAGGTCAGCCCCAGCATTTT.

V and J are TRBV9 and TRBJ2-6, with D possibly TRBD2 on 6 matching bases. Per the germline V gene, CDR1 is SGDLS and CDR2 is YYNGEE. This CDR3 comprises 19 residues. V lost 3 bases, J lost 0 bases, and 19 bases lay in between. CDR3 amino acids: CASSAGLHQAGSGANVLTF. The CDR3 DNA is TGTGCCAGCAGCGCCGGACTACATCAGGCGGGCTCTGGGGCCAACGTCCTGACTTTC.

The CDR3: CASSLGPGGYGYTF. The DNA of the CDR3 is TGTGCCAGCAGCTTGGGTCCGGGGGGCTATGGCTACACCTTC. The chain uses TRBV5-6 and TRBJ1-2, with D possibly TRBD1 on 5 matching bases. Trimming left V 0 bases short and J 4 bases short, with 10 bases between. Germline V gene lookup returns CDR1 SGHDT and CDR2 YYEEEE. The CDR3 extends over 14 amino acids.

V and J are TRBV7-9 and TRBJ2-3; 16 nucleotides match TRBD2. This CDR3 spans 14 amino acids. Germline trimming cut 5 bases from V and 10 bases from J; bases unmatched to any gene: 3. Germline assignment: CDR1 SEHNR and CDR2 FQNEAQ (reference sequence). CDR3 protein: CASSPGTSGRAQYF. CDR3 in DNA: TGTGCCAGCAGCCCCGGGACTAGCGGGAGGGCGCAGTATTTT.

The rearrangement joins TRBV4-2 to TRBJ2-5; 7 positions agree with TRBD2. Trimming removed 3 bases from V and 4 bases from J; junction bases left unmatched: 8. Germline CDR1 and CDR2: LGHNA and YNFKEQ. This CDR3 is built from 15 residues. The CDR3 DNA is TGTGCCAGCAGCCAGCCGGAGCGGGGTTCAGAGACCCAGTACTTC. Amino acid sequence: CASSQPERGSETQYF.

As regards this clone: The sample contains more than one DNA sequence encoding this CDR3. CDR3 bases: TGTGCCAGCAGCCAAGAAGCCGTAGGGAACAGGCGTCGTGGCTACACCTTC. Its translation is CASSQEAVGNRRRGYTF. The genes are TRBV4-2 and TRBJ1-2, with D possibly being TRBD1 (5 bases). CDR1 and CDR2 from the germline V gene are LGHNA and YNFKEQ. There are 17 residues in the CDR3. Deletions cut 0 bases from V and 7 bases from J, with 21 bases between.

This chain uses TRBV6-5 with TRBJ1-4; unclear D gene. The CDR3 contains 12 residues. Trimming stripped 6 bases from V and 10 bases from J, with 12 bases between. Germline V gene lookup returns CDR1 MNHEY and CDR2 SVGAGI. For the CDR3, the DNA is TGTGCCAGCAGACGCGAGGGCGGAAAACTGTTTTTT. Translation gives CASRREGGKLFF.

This chain links TRBV14 with TRBJ2-1; TRBD2 aligns across 8 bases. This CDR3 is built from 16 residues. CDR1 and CDR2 (germline): SGHDN, FVKESK. Germline trimming cut 0 bases from V and 8 bases from J; bases unmatched to any gene: 9. The CDR3 bases are TGTGCCAGCAGCCAAGATATAGTAGGAGCGGGAGATGAGCAGTTCTTC. It is translated as CASSQDIVGAGDEQFF.

The chain joins TRBV6-4 to TRBJ2-7; 10 positions match TRBD2. CDR1 and CDR2 (germline): MRHNA, SNTAGT. Losses at the gene ends were 4 bases for V and 5 bases for J; bases not matched to a gene: 11. The CDR3 is made up of 16 amino acids. The CDR3 bases are TGTGCCAGCAGTGCTCCGGGACTAGCGAGTTTCGACGAGCAGTACTTC. The encoded protein is CASSAPGLASFDEQYF.

The V call is TRBV10-3, the J call TRBJ1-6; 7 positions match TRBD1. The V and J ends lost 4 bases and 8 bases, in that order; junction bases with no gene match: 5. The CDR3 loop spans 14 amino acids. Germline V gene lookup returns CDR1 ENHRY and CDR2 SYGVKD. CDR3 protein: CAISVGQVYSPLHF. CDR3 nucleotide sequence: TGTGCCATCAGTGTCGGACAGGTCTATTCACCCCTCCACTTT.

The chain carries TRBV7-6 and TRBJ2-3; possibly TRBD1 for D (5 bases). The ends were cut back, 5 bases at V and 6 bases at J, with 12 bases in the middle. Germline lookup yields CDR1 SGHVS and CDR2 FNYEAQ. The CDR3 is 13 residues long. In DNA form, the CDR3 reads TGTGCCAGCAGCGCCGAAAGGGGTGATACGCAGTATTTT. As protein: CASSAERGDTQYF.

The rearrangement joins TRBV9 to TRBJ1-4; D is perhaps TRBD1 (6 bases). Germline assignment: CDR1 SGDLS and CDR2 YYNGEE. The CDR3 runs to 14 residues. Trimming cost V 4 bases and J 5 bases, with 12 bases left between them. The CDR3, as DNA: TGTGCCAGCAGCCCCTCACAGGGAAATGAAAAACTGTTTTTT. It codes for CASSPSQGNEKLFF.

V is TRBV7-2 and J is TRBJ1-1; D might be TRBD1 (6 bases). Germline V gives CDR1 SGHTA, CDR2 FQGNSA. This CDR3 has 14 residues. The germline V and J ends were trimmed by 1 base and 8 bases, with 14 bases remaining between them. As DNA, the CDR3 is TGTGCCAGCAGCTTAGAAGGCAGCCAGGGGGAAGCTTTCTTT. This sequence encodes CASSLEGSQGEAFF.

Note on this clone: This is likely a read error, given that the CDR3 carries no conserved phenylalanine or tryptophan at its end. The DNA is omitted, as the CDR3 cannot be located on it reliably, and the CDR3 follows TCRdb's listing. The chain links TRBV7-5 to TRBJ2-4; TRBD2 is the table's D call and was not checked against the DNA. TRBV7-5 is a pseudogene locus. With termini counted, the CDR3 has 15 amino acids. CDR3 protein: CARSLDGIQKRGIWI.

The chain recombines TRBV28 with TRBJ1-5, with unresolved D. The CDR3 covers 12 residues. V was cut by 4 bases and J by 7 bases, with 8 bases left in between. Germline V gene lookup returns CDR1 MDHEN and CDR2 SYDVKM. CDR3 loop: CASSSTQQPQHF. CDR3 bases: TGTGCCAGCAGTTCGACACAACAGCCCCAGCATTTT.

The chain is built from TRBV5-1 and TRBJ1-5, with TRBD1 matching 10 bases. The CDR3 is made up of 16 amino acids. Germline V gene lookup returns CDR1 SGHRS and CDR2 YFSETQ. V shed 0 bases, J shed 4 bases, and the junction held 4 bases outside the gene matches. The CDR3 loop is CASSLGGQGRNQPQHF. For the CDR3, the DNA is TGCGCCAGCAGCTTGGGGGGACAGGGGAGGAATCAGCCCCAGCATTTT. The variable domain in full, with the rest retrieved from reference TRBV5-1 and TRBJ1-5, is KAGVTQTPRYLIKTRGQQVTLSCSPISGHRSVSWYQQTPGQGLQFLFEYFSETQRNKGNFPGRFSGRQFSNSRSEMNVSTLELGDSALYLCASSLGGQGRNQPQHFGDGTRLSIL.

V is TRBV5-3 and J is TRBJ1-1; a weak D match, TRBD1 (6 bases). TRBV5-3 is marked as an open reading frame, function uncertain. The V gene lost 7 bases and the J gene lost 1 base, with 14 bases spanning the gap. CDR3 size: 14 residues. The CDR3 nucleotides read TGTGCCAGAGCGCCCGGGGGGCGGAACACTGAAGCTTTCTTT. It encodes CARAPGGRNTEAFF.

The V and J genes are TRBV27 and TRBJ2-1, with a possible D match to TRBD1 (6 bases). With 8 bases removed from V and 8 bases from J, the gap between germline ends came to 22 bases. CDR1 is MNHEY, CDR2 SMNVEV, per germline (reference sequence). The CDR3 has 15 amino acids. The CDR3 loop is CASQSVWGREDEQFF. As DNA, the CDR3 is TGTGCCAGCCAATCCGTCTGGGGGCGCGAGGATGAGCAGTTCTTC.

The chain employs TRBV7-8 and TRBJ2-1; D perhaps matches TRBD2 (6 bases). Trimming left V 3 bases short and J 8 bases short, with 17 bases between. Germline V CDR1 and CDR2: SGHVS, FQNEAQ. CDR3 size: 15 residues. This CDR3 is CASSLGGASTHEQFF. In nucleotides, the CDR3 is TGTGCCAGCAGCTTGGGGGGTGCTAGTACCCATGAGCAGTTCTTC.

This rearrangement joins TRBV19 to TRBJ2-1; 15 positions agree with TRBD2. The CDR3 covers 15 residues. Germline CDR1 reads LNHDA; CDR2 reads SQIVND (reference sequence). The ends lost 3 bases at V and 9 bases at J; junction bases unmatched: 3. The CDR3 loop is CASSILGLAGGEQFF. Written as DNA, the CDR3 is TGTGCCAGTAGTATTTTGGGACTAGCGGGAGGTGAGCAGTTCTTC.

The V and J genes are TRBV10-3 and TRBJ2-3, with 13 positions matching TRBD2. Trimming took 2 bases from V and 2 from J; bases not matched to a gene: 7. The CDR3 length is 18 residues. CDR1 is ENHRY, CDR2 SYGVKD, per germline. DNA for the CDR3: TGTGCCATCAGTGAGGGCCCGGGACTAGCGGGACCCACAGATACGCAGTATTTT. This encodes CAISEGPGLAGPTDTQYF.

Comments on this clone: Other DNA sequences from this sample encode an identical CDR3 as well. The chain combines TRBV11-2 with TRBJ2-1; TRBD2 might be the D (5 bases). The CDR3 has 13 residues. Germline lookup yields CDR1 SGHAT and CDR2 FQNNGV. The V end lost 1 base, the J end lost 5 bases, and 6 bases lay between the germline ends. The CDR3 protein is CASSLGRDNEQFF. As DNA, the CDR3 is TGTGCCAGCAGCTTAGGGCGGGACAATGAGCAGTTCTTC.

The chain has TRBV5-1 and TRBJ2-3, with a weak D call TRBD1 (6 bases). The CDR3 is 12 amino acids. Between the trimmed V and J ends, which lost 4 bases and 6 bases, there was a span of 9 bases. Germline V lookup: CDR1 SGHRS, CDR2 YFSETQ. CDR3 loop: CASSGGVDTQYF. CDR3 in DNA: TGCGCCAGCAGCGGGGGCGTTGATACGCAGTATTTT.

This chain uses TRBV6-1 with TRBJ2-7, with D possibly matching TRBD2 (6 bases). Germline V gene lookup returns CDR1 MNHNS and CDR2 SASEGT. V lost 3 bases to trimming and J lost 4 bases, with 13 bases between them. CDR3 length equals 14 residues. This chain's CDR3 is CASSEGGFGYEQYF. CDR3 nucleotides: TGTGCCAGCAGTGAGGGGGGTTTCGGTTACGAGCAGTACTTC.

This chain connects TRBV19 to TRBJ1-1, with TRBD1 identical over 12 bases. The length of the CDR3 is 17 residues. Germline values: CDR1 LNHDA, CDR2 SQIVND (reference sequence). The V gene end was trimmed by 5 bases and the J gene end by 0 bases; junction bases not matched to a gene: 7. CDR3 sequence reads: CASSASRDRGLNTEAFF. As DNA, the CDR3 is TGTGCCAGTAGTGCGTCCCGGGACAGGGGGCTGAACACTGAAGCTTTCTTT.

This clone was seen once. The CDR3 sequence: CASRETTGVGANVLTF. The CDR3 coding sequence is TGTGCCAGCAGGGAAACGACAGGGGTCGGGGCCAACGTCCTGACTTTC. The V gene is TRBV6-6, the J gene TRBJ2-6, with TRBD1 identical over 8 bases. CDR3 length equals 16 residues. V was clipped by 6 bases and J by 4 bases; unmatched bases: 8. Looked up from germline, CDR1 is MNHNY and CDR2 is SVGAGI (reference sequence).